A selection of T cell receptor beta chains follows, all from one sample in a study of blood T cell repertoires in COVID-19. TCRdb keeps only in-frame clones here, not all; method: immunoSEQ multiplex PCR. The sample shows a few hundred thousand clones, about 86% of them seen only once. Sequencing input: PBMCs or T cells enriched from blood (not recorded which). The receptors originated from a middle-aged woman with acute COVID-19. Both conserved end residues are part of each CDR3. The D gene is left open where the match is weak. Clone size is shown for a subset of rows, as once, few, many or a class of expanded clone.

TRBJ2-3,TRBV28,once,NA,TGTGCCAGCACCGCAAGGGGTTTCACAGATACGCAGTATTTT,CASTARGFTDTQYF
TRBJ1-6,TRBV5-4,once,NA,TGTGCCAGCAGCTTGGGTGGGAGCTCCTATAATTCACCCCTCCACTTT,CASSLGGSSYNSPLHF
TRBJ1-2,TRBV28,NA,TRBD1,TGTGCCAGCAGTTCGCCGGACAGGGTCCTTTATGGCTACACCTTC,CASSSPDRVLYGYTF
TRBJ1-2,TRBV19,NA,NA,TGTGCCAGTAGTCCTGCCGGGGTTTATGGCTACACCTTC,CASSPAGVYGYTF
TRBJ2-7,TRBV19,NA,NA,TGTGCCAGTTCCTCGGGACACGACTACGAGCAGTACTTC,CASSSGHDYEQYF
TRBJ1-5,TRBV2,NA,TRBD1,TGTGCCAGCAGCGGGACAGGCGGGAGCAATCAGCCCCAGCATTTT,CASSGTGGSNQPQHF
TRBJ2-1,TRBV4-3,NA,TRBD1,TGCGCCAGCAGCCCGCTCCTCCGGGACAGGGCCGCGAAGGGTGTGGATGAGCAGTTCTTC,CASSPLLRDRAAKGVDEQFF
TRBJ2-1,TRBV24-1,NA,TRBD1,TGTGCCACCAGTGGGTCCGTCGACAGGGGAGCGTACAATGAGCAGTTCTTC,CATSGSVDRGAYNEQFF
TRBJ1-3,TRBV14,NA,NA,TGTGCCAGCAGCCAAACAGGAAACACCATATATTTT,CASSQTGNTIYF
TRBJ2-6,TRBV6-5,NA,NA,TGTGCCAGCAGGGCCTCGAGGGCCAACGTCCTGACTTTC,CASRASRANVLTF
TRBJ2-2,TRBV7-3,NA,NA,TGTGCCATCGGACTCGGCCGGGACCTCAGAGTGGGGGGTGGGACCGGGGAGCTGTTTTTT,CAIGLGRDLRVGGGTGELFF
TRBJ2-3,TRBV27,NA,NA,TGTGCCAGCATCAAGATGGGTAGCGGCACAGATACGCAGTATTTT,CASIKMGSGTDTQYF
TRBJ2-7,TRBV28,NA,TRBD1,TGTGCCAGCAGTCCCCGAGGACAGGGGGCTGGCGAGCAGTACTTC,CASSPRGQGAGEQYF
TRBJ2-1,TRBV29-1,NA,NA,TGCAGCGTTGTTAGCTCCCGAGCCCGCTCCTACAATGAGCAGTTCTTC,CSVVSSRARSYNEQFF
TRBJ1-5,TRBV16,NA,NA,TGTGCCAGCAGCACAGTTTATAGCAATCAGCCCCAGCATTTT,CASSTVYSNQPQHF
TRBJ2-1,TRBV4-3,NA,NA,TGCGCCAGCAGCCCAGGGGGGCACAGCAATGAGCAGTTCTTC,CASSPGGHSNEQFF
TRBJ1-1,TRBV28,NA,TRBD1,TGTGCCACCTCAACCCCCGGGACAGGGAAAATGAACACTGAAGCTTTCTTT,CATSTPGTGKMNTEAFF
TRBJ2-2,TRBV6-1,few,TRBD1,TGTGCCAGCAGTGACCGGGACAGGGGCTACACCGGGGAGCTGTTTTTT,CASSDRDRGYTGELFF
TRBJ1-4,TRBV6-5,NA,NA,TGTGCCAGCAGTTACACTACAGGGAATGACGAAAAACTGTTTTTT,CASSYTTGNDEKLFF
TRBJ1-5,TRBV27,NA,NA,TGTGCCAGCAGTTTATGGCCCAATCAGCCCCAGCATTTT,CASSLWPNQPQHF
TRBJ1-6,TRBV7-2,NA,NA,TGTGCCAGCAGCCACGGGACTTTTAATTCACCCCTCCACTTT,CASSHGTFNSPLHF
TRBJ2-3,TRBV5-1,NA,TRBD2,TGCGCCAGCAAAATTAATGCGGGAGGATCCACAGATACGCAGTATTTT,CASKINAGGSTDTQYF
TRBJ2-3,TRBV5-4,NA,TRBD2,TGTGCCAGCAGCATCGGACTAGCGGGAGTCGCAGATACGCAGTATTTT,CASSIGLAGVADTQYF
TRBJ2-3,TRBV11-3,once,NA,TGTGCCAGCAGCTTTATTTGGCCTAGCACAGATACGCAGTATTTT,CASSFIWPSTDTQYF
TRBJ2-2,TRBV19,NA,TRBD2,TGTGCCAGTGCCAGCGGGAGGGGTACCGGGGAGCTGTTTTTT,CASASGRGTGELFF
TRBJ1-5,TRBV24-1,NA,NA,TGTGCCACCAGTGACAGGGGTAGCAATCAGCCCCAGCATTTT,CATSDRGSNQPQHF
TRBJ2-5,TRBV4-2,NA,NA,TGTGCCAGCAGCCAAGACGTACAAGAGACCCAGTACTTC,CASSQDVQETQYF
TRBJ1-3,TRBV18,NA,NA,TGTGCCAGCTCAACGAACGGTGGGGGGGACTCTGGAAACACCATATATTTT,CASSTNGGGDSGNTIYF
TRBJ2-1,TRBV7-8,NA,NA,TGTGCCAGCCTAGCAGCTTGGGGGGGCCTTGGCTATGAGCAGTTCTTC,CASLAAWGGLGYEQFF
TRBJ1-1,TRBV6-6,few,NA,TGTGCCAGCAGCCGACAGTACCTCACTGAAGCTTTCTTT,CASSRQYLTEAFF
TRBJ2-2,TRBV28,NA,TRBD2,TGTGCCAGCAGACGGGGACTAGCGGGAGCCGCCACCGGGGAGCTGTTTTTT,CASRRGLAGAATGELFF
TRBJ1-1,TRBV5-1,NA,NA,TGCGCCAGCAGCTTTAACGCAGGGGTTAACACTGAAGCTTTCTTT,CASSFNAGVNTEAFF
TRBJ2-7,TRBV11-3,NA,TRBD1,TGTGCCAGCAGCTCGACCCGGACAGGGGTGACCTACGAGCAGTACTTC,CASSSTRTGVTYEQYF
TRBJ1-5,TRBV28,NA,NA,TGTGCCAGCATCCCGATGGCATATAGCAATCAGCCCCAGCATTTT,CASIPMAYSNQPQHF
TRBJ1-2,TRBV2,once,NA,TGTGCCAGCAGTCAACGACGGGAGACTAACTATGGCTACACCTTC,CASSQRRETNYGYTF
TRBJ2-7,TRBV19,NA,NA,TGTGCCAGTAGTTTCCGTGGGAGGACCCACGAGCAGTACTTC,CASSFRGRTHEQYF
TRBJ2-7,TRBV9,NA,NA,TGTGCCAGCAGCCCGAGACAGGATTCCTACGAGCAGTACTTC,CASSPRQDSYEQYF
TRBJ2-3,TRBV9,NA,NA,TGTGCCAGCAGCGTAGAGAGTCAGGCCCCTAGCACAGATACGCAGTATTTT,CASSVESQAPSTDTQYF
TRBJ2-3,TRBV29-1,NA,TRBD2,TGCAGCGTGGCTGGACTAGCGGGAGGGCCGCGGAGCACAGATACGCAGTATTTT,CSVAGLAGGPRSTDTQYF
TRBJ2-3,TRBV6-2/TRBV6-3,NA,NA,TGTGCCAGCAGTGGGCTTACAGGGTCCCTCACAGATACGCAGTATTTT,CASSGLTGSLTDTQYF
TRBJ1-5,TRBV28,NA,NA,TGTGCCAGCAGTTTACGGTCGGGGGTAGGCAATCAGCCCCAGCATTTT,CASSLRSGVGNQPQHF
TRBJ1-2,TRBV3-1/TRBV3-2,NA,NA,TGTGCCAGCAGCCAAGATACAAATGGTTATGGCTACACCTTC,CASSQDTNGYGYTF
TRBJ1-3,TRBV4-1,NA,TRBD1,TGCGCCAGCAGCCAACCGACAGGGAAGCTAGGAAACACCATATATTTT,CASSQPTGKLGNTIYF
TRBJ1-5,TRBV24-1,NA,NA,TGTGCCACCAGTGATCCTGGGAGTGGGAGCAATCAGCCCCAGCATTTT,CATSDPGSGSNQPQHF
TRBJ2-1,TRBV6-5,NA,TRBD2,TGTGCCAGCATTCAGAGACTAGCGACCCTCAATGAGCAGTTCTTC,CASIQRLATLNEQFF
TRBJ2-7,TRBV5-1,NA,TRBD1,TGCGCCAGCAGCTTAGGACAGGGGAATAGCGGGTTCTCCTACGAGCAGTACTTC,CASSLGQGNSGFSYEQYF
TRBJ2-3,TRBV7-8,NA,TRBD1,TGTGCCAGCAGCTCCCTGGGTGACAGGGGCCCAACAACAACAGATACGCAGTATTTT,CASSSLGDRGPTTTDTQYF
TRBJ1-4,TRBV28,NA,TRBD1,TGTGCCAGCAGGCCCTCGGACAGGAGAAATGAAAAACTGTTTTTT,CASRPSDRRNEKLFF
TRBJ1-6,TRBV7-9,NA,NA,TGTGCCAGCCGCGGGGGTGACTCTCTTTATAATTCACCCCTCCACTTT,CASRGGDSLYNSPLHF
TRBJ1-1,TRBV7-9,NA,NA,TGTGCCAGCAGCTTAGAAGGACAGAACACTGAAGCTTTCTTT,CASSLEGQNTEAFF
TRBJ1-3,TRBV14,NA,NA,TGTGCCAGCAGCCGCGGGGCATATGGAAACACCATATATTTT,CASSRGAYGNTIYF
TRBJ2-7,TRBV11-2,NA,NA,TGTGCCAGCAGCCCCCGACGGAGCTCCTACGAGCAGTACTTC,CASSPRRSSYEQYF
TRBJ1-2,TRBV6-1,NA,NA,TGTGCCAGCAGTGAAGCCGCAGGGAACTATGGCTACACCTTC,CASSEAAGNYGYTF